The 23 T cell receptor beta chains presented below share a single source sample, sequenced in a study of beta chain features in type 1 diabetes. Findings and caveats of the study: When Type 1 diabetes patients were examined, their TCRB CDR3s proved moderately but significantly shorter in all four CD4+ subsets.

No antigen is known for these receptors. Sequencing targeted expressed TCRB transcripts, as all isolated RNA had been reverse transcribed. Data came from immunoSEQ multiplex PCR; TCRdb stores just in-frame clones and leaves some out. Of around 130,000 clones in the sample, about 17% were seen once. The sample taken for sequencing was central memory CD4+ T cells from blood. Receptors were obtained from a man aged 25-45 years with type 1 diabetes.

CDR3 nucleotides: TGTGCCAGCAGCCCGGGACGCACGGTGGGGGCCAACGTCCTGACTTTC. Its translation is CASSPGRTVGANVLTF. This chain joins TRBV5-4 and TRBJ2-6, with D perhaps given as TRBD1 or TRBD2 (5 bases each). CDR1 and CDR2 (germline): SGHNT, YYREEE (reference sequence). The V end was cut by 4 bases, the J end by 4 bases, with 15 bases between. The CDR3 consists of 16 residues.

This clone was observed a handful of times. The genes are TRBV5-1 and TRBJ2-4; perhaps TRBD1 as D (6 bases). Trimming cost V 4 bases and J 2 bases, with 10 bases left between them. CDR1 is SGHRS and CDR2 is YFSETQ in the germline V gene. The CDR3 has 14 residues. CDR3 DNA: TGCGCCAGCAGCGTGGACAGTACCAAAAACATTCAGTACTTC. This encodes CASSVDSTKNIQYF.

This clone showed up just a few times. The rearrangement uses TRBV7-8 and TRBJ1-1; 8 bases map to TRBD1. The CDR3 loop spans 15 amino acids. Trimming at V came to 4 bases and at J to 1 base, leaving 5 bases not matched to a gene. The V gene's germline CDR1 is SGHVS and CDR2 FQNEAQ. CDR3 residues: CASSYHRGENTEAFF. CDR3 nucleotides: TGTGCCAGCAGCTACCACAGGGGGGAGAACACTGAAGCTTTCTTT.

This clone was found a few times. The rearrangement uses TRBV2 and TRBJ2-6; D call uncertain. Looked up from germline, CDR1 is SNHLY and CDR2 is FYNNEI. V gave up 8 bases and J gave up 0 bases, with 8 bases separating them. This CDR3 spans 14 amino acids. The CDR3 spells CASLFDSGANVLTF. The CDR3 DNA is TGTGCCAGCCTCTTCGACTCTGGGGCCAACGTCCTGACTTTC.

CDR3 loop: CASSPLGLAGGPDTQYF. For the CDR3, the DNA is TGTGCCAGCTCACCCCTCGGACTAGCGGGGGGGCCAGATACGCAGTATTTT. The V and J genes are TRBV18 and TRBJ2-3, with 15 bases aligning to TRBD2. J lost 4 bases, V lost 3 bases, and 5 bases had no gene match. The CDR3 length is 17 residues. Germline values: CDR1 KGHSH, CDR2 LQKENI.

V usage is TRBV11-1 and J usage is TRBJ2-3, with D possibly called TRBD1 or TRBD2 (5 bases each). The germline V gene has CDR1 SGHAT and CDR2 FQDESV (reference sequence). The CDR3 sequence is 13 residues long. V was clipped by 10 bases and J by 8 bases, with 19 bases between them. For the CDR3, the DNA is TGTGCCATTCCCACCGCCGACGGGGCTACGCAGTATTTT. Translated: CAIPTADGATQYF.

This clone was seen ten or more times. The V and J genes are TRBV6-5 and TRBJ2-7, with TRBD1 matching over 8 bases. CDR3 length equals 15 residues. Trimming took 6 bases from V and 1 from J; bases not matched to a gene: 8. Germline V gene lookup returns CDR1 MNHEY and CDR2 SVGAGI. CDR3 bases: TGTGCCAGCAGGCCCACAGGGGGAGTTTCCTACGAGCAGTACTTC. Translated, it gives CASRPTGGVSYEQYF.

This clone was counted only a few times. V usage is TRBV28 and J usage is TRBJ1-2; the D gene is possibly TRBD1 (5 bases). The CDR3 totals 12 residues. CDR1 is MDHEN and CDR2 is SYDVKM in the germline V gene. Trimming left V 8 bases short and J 2 bases short, with 9 bases between. CDR3 sequence: CASEGPNYGYTF. CDR3 bases: TGTGCCAGCGAGGGGCCGAACTATGGCTACACCTTC.

J is TRBJ2-5 and V is TRBV4-2; TRBD2 matches at 10 bases. The V gene's germline CDR1 is LGHNA and CDR2 YNFKEQ. This CDR3 spans 18 amino acids. V gave up 5 bases and J gave up 0 bases; unmatched junction bases: 12. The DNA for the CDR3 is TGTGCCAGCAGCTACGGTAGACTAGCGGGTACCTACCAAGAGACCCAGTACTTC. This codes for CASSYGRLAGTYQETQYF.

This clone was found once. The V call is TRBV29-1, the J call TRBJ2-7, with D perhaps TRBD2 (6 bases). The CDR3 sequence is 12 residues long. V shed 8 bases and J shed 4 bases, with 15 bases lying between them. CDR1 is SQVTM, CDR2 ANQGSEA, per germline. This CDR3 is CSFTSAGYEQYF. The CDR3 bases are TGCAGCTTCACTTCGGCGGGGTACGAGCAGTACTTC.

With respect to this clone: This same CDR3 is encoded by further DNA sequences in the sample. The chain joins TRBV25-1 to TRBJ2-5; either TRBD1 or TRBD2 may fit D (6 bases each). Per germline, CDR1 MGHDK and CDR2 SYGVNS. The CDR3 runs 14 residues. Trimming took off 3 bases at V and 2 bases at J, with 10 bases between the two ends. This chain's CDR3 is CASSDRGGQETQYF. The CDR3 coding sequence is TGTGCCAGCAGTGATAGAGGGGGGCAAGAGACCCAGTACTTC.

In its sample, this clone was seen a few times. The V gene is TRBV6-6, the J gene TRBJ1-2; D uncertain. V was clipped by 5 bases and J by 4 bases, with 11 bases between them. The germline gives CDR1 MNHNY, CDR2 SVGAGI (reference sequence). The CDR3 length is 13 residues. This chain's CDR3 is CASSPQTVYGYTF. The CDR3 region has the DNA TGTGCCAGCAGTCCCCAAACAGTCTATGGCTACACCTTC.

The chain uses TRBV7-2 and TRBJ2-5, with a possible D match to TRBD2 (5 bases). The CDR3 has 14 residues. Germline CDR1 reads SGHTA; CDR2 reads FQGNSA. Between the trimmed V and J ends, which lost 5 bases and 1 base, there was a span of 11 bases. The DNA of the CDR3 is TGTGCCAGCAGCCCGGCCGGGGTCCAAGAGACCCAGTACTTC. This gives the protein CASSPAGVQETQYF.

This clone turned up a few times. The chain combines TRBV6-1 with TRBJ1-2; the D gene is possibly TRBD1 (6 bases). The CDR3 is 14 amino acids. V lost 3 bases and J 4 bases, leaving 12 bases between the germline ends. Germline V gene sequence: CDR1 MNHNS, CDR2 SASEGT. CDR3: CASSELTGGYGYTF. CDR3 DNA: TGTGCCAGCAGTGAGTTGACAGGCGGCTATGGCTACACCTTC.

This clone was picked up many times. The CDR3 protein is CASGGQGDSPLHF. Here the CDR3 DNA reads TGTGCCAGCGGAGGACAGGGGGATTCACCCCTCCACTTT. The chain links TRBV2 to TRBJ1-6; 10 bases align to TRBD1. The CDR3 spans 13 residues. CDR1 SNHLY and CDR2 FYNNEI come from the germline V gene. After removal of 8 bases from V and 8 bases from J, the junction contained 3 bases not matched to a gene.

This sequence joins TRBV28 and TRBJ1-5; weak D call: TRBD1 (6 bases). Trimming took off 6 bases at V and 1 base at J, with 7 bases between the two ends. Germline V CDR1 and CDR2: MDHEN, SYDVKM. The CDR3 runs to 13 residues. The CDR3, as DNA: TGTGCCAGCAGGGGGACAAGCAATCAGCCCCAGCATTTT. Protein sequence: CASRGTSNQPQHF.

This clone was detected ten times or more. The CDR3 region is CASSSGQKETQYF. The CDR3 DNA sequence: TGTGCCAGCAGCTCCGGACAGAAAGAGACCCAGTACTTC. V and J are TRBV7-2 and TRBJ2-5; a possible D gene is TRBD1 (6 bases). Germline values: CDR1 SGHTA, CDR2 FQGNSA. The CDR3 extends over 13 amino acids. V was pared by 4 bases and J by 3 bases, with 9 bases between.

In this sample, this clone turned up a few times. The chain links TRBV6-5 to TRBJ2-3; 7 positions agree with TRBD2. Germline-derived CDR1 and CDR2 are MNHEY and SVGAGI. V was pared by 4 bases and J by 1 base, with 8 bases of the junction left unmatched. The CDR3 extends over 16 amino acids. The CDR3 region is CASSWGEGRGTDTQYF. CDR3 in DNA: TGTGCCAGCAGTTGGGGGGAGGGGCGCGGCACAGATACGCAGTATTTT.

This clone appeared a few times. CDR3 coding DNA: TGTGCCAGCAGCTTTAGCGGAGCAGATACGCAGTATTTT. It encodes CASSFSGADTQYF. The chain is built from TRBV7-2 and TRBJ2-3; D may be TRBD2 (6 bases). V lost 3 bases and J 4 bases, leaving 8 bases between the germline ends. From germline, CDR1 is SGHTA and CDR2 FQGNSA. The CDR3 is 13 residues long.

There are a few counts of this clone. V gene TRBV7-9 combines with J gene TRBJ2-1, with 11 bases identical to TRBD1. Germline CDR1 is SEHNR and CDR2 is FQNEAQ (reference sequence). This CDR3 comprises 15 residues. Trimming took 1 base from V and 8 from J; bases not matched to a gene: 4. The chain's CDR3 is CASSLGTGGPDEQFF. The CDR3 region has the DNA TGTGCCAGCAGCTTAGGGACAGGGGGCCCCGATGAGCAGTTCTTC.

This clone was detected only a few times. The chain recombines TRBV28 with TRBJ1-2, with 7 positions matching TRBD1. Germline CDR1 MDHEN, CDR2 SYDVKM. The CDR3 contains 15 residues. Trimming cost V 8 bases and J 3 bases; bases outside gene matches: 12. CDR3 in amino acids: CASAGTASGDYGYTF. DNA of the CDR3: TGTGCCAGCGCCGGGACAGCCTCAGGGGACTATGGCTACACCTTC.

By frequency in the sample, this clone is medium-sized (0.01 to 0.1%). The CDR3 spells CASSVGSLGGGTDTQYF. The CDR3, as DNA: TGTGCCAGCAGCGTAGGCTCTCTTGGCGGGGGCACAGATACGCAGTATTTT. The rearrangement uses TRBV9 and TRBJ2-3, with a possible D match to TRBD2 (6 bases). V was pared by 0 bases and J by 1 base, with 15 bases between. This CDR3 has 17 residues. Germline V gene lookup returns CDR1 SGDLS and CDR2 YYNGEE.

V usage is TRBV29-1 and J usage is TRBJ2-7; 7 bases align to TRBD2. The CDR3 is 13 residues long. Germline lookup yields CDR1 SQVTM and CDR2 ANQGSEA. V lost 5 bases to trimming and J lost 3 bases; unmatched junction nucleotides: 7. The DNA for the CDR3 is TGCAGCGTTCCCGGGACTAACCACTACGAGCAGTACTTC. It translates to CSVPGTNHYEQYF.